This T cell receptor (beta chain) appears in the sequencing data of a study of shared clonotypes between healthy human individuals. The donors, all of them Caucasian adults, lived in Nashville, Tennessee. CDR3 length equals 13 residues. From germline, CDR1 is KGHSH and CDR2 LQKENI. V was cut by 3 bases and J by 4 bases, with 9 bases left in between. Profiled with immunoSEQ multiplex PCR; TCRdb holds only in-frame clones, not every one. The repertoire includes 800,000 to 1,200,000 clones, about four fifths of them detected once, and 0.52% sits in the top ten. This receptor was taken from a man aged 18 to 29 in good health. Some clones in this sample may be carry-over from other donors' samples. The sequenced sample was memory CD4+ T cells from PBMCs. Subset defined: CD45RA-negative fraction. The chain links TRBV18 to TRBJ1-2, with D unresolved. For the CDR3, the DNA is TGTGCCAGCTCACCGACGGAAGGCTATGGCTACACCTTC. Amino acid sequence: CASSPTEGYGYTF.